This passage covers 24 T cell receptor beta chains from one sample sequenced in a study of a mutant IDH1 vaccine in newly diagnosed glioma. These receptors have no known antigen. This table comes from immunoSEQ multiplex PCR, and its TCRdb copy is limited to in-frame clones, with some not included. The sample shows around 40,000 clones, roughly 80% of them seen only once. Time point of the sample: week 23, last vaccination. Doses comprised 300 ug of mutant IDH1 20-mer peptide each, plus topical imiquimod. The source material was PBMCs, sampled from a glioma patient whose treatment included an IDH1 peptide vaccine. Receptors were obtained from a man aged 50 to 59 with glioma.

This clone has more than one count but fewer than ten. The J gene is TRBJ2-7, the V gene TRBV4-2; the D call may be TRBD1 or TRBD2 (5 bases each). Germline values: CDR1 LGHNA, CDR2 YNFKEQ. CDR3 size: 13 residues. With 4 bases removed from V and 3 bases from J, the gap between germline ends came to 10 bases. CDR3 coding DNA: TGTGCCAGCAGCCCATCTGGGGGCTACGAGCAGTACTTC. Residues: CASSPSGGYEQYF.

The V call is TRBV4-1, the J call TRBJ1-5; D might be TRBD1 (5 bases). The length of the CDR3 is 13 residues. V was clipped by 5 bases and J by 4 bases, with 9 bases between them. Germline assignment: CDR1 MGHRA and CDR2 YSYEKL. The CDR3 region has the DNA TGCGCCAGCAGCGCACAGGAGAATCAGCCCCAGCATTTT. Translation: CASSAQENQPQHF.

The genes are TRBV28 and TRBJ2-2, with D unclear. Germline CDR1 and CDR2: MDHEN and SYDVKM. Deletions cut 4 bases from V and 3 bases from J, with 30 bases between. This CDR3 is 21 amino acids long. CDR3 in amino acids: CASSYPLRAGEPSPYTGELFF. As DNA, the CDR3 is TGTGCCAGCAGTTATCCCCTAAGGGCAGGCGAACCCTCACCTTACACCGGGGAGCTGTTTTTT.

The table lists this clone with a count of one. The genes are TRBV7-2 and TRBJ2-7; D unclear. Trimming left V 5 bases short and J 4 bases short, with 6 bases between. The CDR3 is made up of 11 amino acids. Germline V gives CDR1 SGHTA, CDR2 FQGNSA. The CDR3 sequence is CASSSLYEQYF. The DNA for the CDR3 is TGTGCCAGCAGCAGTCTGTACGAGCAGTACTTC.

This clone was counted only a few times. The CDR3 nucleotides are TGTGCTAGTGGAACAAACACCGGGGAGCTGTTTTTT. Encoded protein: CASGTNTGELFF. This chain connects TRBV12-5 to TRBJ2-2; D is uncertain. Germline CDR1 is LGHNT and CDR2 is FRNRAP. Trimming took off 6 bases at V and 2 bases at J, with 4 bases between the two ends. This CDR3 comprises 12 residues.

V and J are TRBV19 and TRBJ2-7, with D possibly being TRBD1 (6 bases). The CDR3 has 14 amino acids. Germline V gene lookup returns CDR1 LNHDA and CDR2 SQIVND (reference sequence). V lost 3 bases, J lost 2 bases, and 11 bases lay in between. In nucleotides, the CDR3 is TGTGCCAGTAGTATCCGGGACACCACCTACGAGCAGTACTTC. It specifies CASSIRDTTYEQYF.

This clone was observed a handful of times. The chain couples TRBV15 to TRBJ1-1; unclear D gene. The germline CDR1 and CDR2 sequences are LNHNV and YYDKDF (reference sequence). The CDR3 has 13 residues. CDR3 nucleotide sequence: TGTGCTATCTCCAGATCGAGGGACACTGAAGCTTTCTTT. Translation gives CAISRSRDTEAFF.

The chain carries TRBV4-1 and TRBJ1-6; no reliable D call. The V gene's germline CDR1 is MGHRA and CDR2 YSYEKL. This CDR3 is built from 14 residues. The ends were cut back, 4 bases at V and 7 bases at J, with 11 bases in the middle. The CDR3 bases are TGCGCCAGCAGCCCCGGGCCAAGGAATTCACCCCTCCACTTT. Amino acid sequence: CASSPGPRNSPLHF.

CDR3 sequence (DNA): TGTGCCATCAGCCGCCAAGGGAACACTGAAGCTTTCTTT. It specifies CAISRQGNTEAFF. The V gene is TRBV10-3, the J gene TRBJ1-1; D not certain. The germline CDR1 and CDR2 sequences are ENHRY and SYGVKD. This CDR3 has 13 amino acids. Trimming pared 6 bases from V and 1 base from J, leaving 9 bases between.

A note on this clone: Other DNA sequences in this sample translate to the same CDR3. The V and J genes are TRBV20-1 and TRBJ2-5; D is uncertain. Germline-derived CDR1 and CDR2 are DFQATT and SNEGSKA (reference sequence). Trimming removed 0 bases at V and 4 bases at J, with 3 bases between. The CDR3 contains 11 residues. The CDR3 region has the DNA TGCAGTGCTAGAGAGAGAGAGACCCAGTACTTC. Translation gives CSARERETQYF.

This rearrangement joins TRBV6-5 to TRBJ2-7, with D unresolved. Germline lookup yields CDR1 MNHEY and CDR2 SVGAGI. V was clipped by 8 bases and J by 2 bases, with 13 bases between them. This CDR3 has 13 amino acids. The CDR3: CASAEGPTYEQYF. Here the CDR3 DNA reads TGTGCCAGCGCCGAAGGTCCCACCTACGAGCAGTACTTC.

Within the sample, this clone is medium-sized. The V gene is TRBV28, the J gene TRBJ2-7, with a weak D call TRBD1 (5 bases). Trimming removed 6 bases at V and 2 bases at J, with 11 bases between. The germline V gene encodes CDR1 MDHEN and CDR2 SYDVKM. The CDR3 runs 13 residues. CDR3 sequence (DNA): TGTGCCAGCAGCCTTGACAGTACCTACGAGCAGTACTTC. Encoded protein: CASSLDSTYEQYF.

The chain has TRBV29-1 and TRBJ1-2; D is unresolved. Per germline, CDR1 SQVTM and CDR2 ANQGSEA. The V end lost 7 bases, the J end lost 4 bases, and 10 bases lay between the germline ends. The CDR3 sequence is 11 residues long. The CDR3 DNA follows: TGCAGCGCCATGACCGGCTATGGCTACACCTTC. Its translation: CSAMTGYGYTF.

This chain joins TRBV23-1 and TRBJ2-7; no reliable D call. TRBV23-1 is treated as an ORF (open reading frame) with a function not yet certain. The CDR3 contains 12 residues. Trimming left V 0 bases short and J 11 bases short, with 11 bases between. The CDR3 is CASSQSIKVKYF. CDR3 nucleotide sequence: TGCGCCAGCAGTCAATCGATCAAGGTGAAGTACTTC.

The V and J genes are TRBV21-1 and TRBJ2-1; TRBD1, the table's D call, lacks a check against the DNA. TRBV21-1 is listed as a pseudogene. The length of the CDR3 is 13 residues. DNA for the CDR3: TGTGCCAGCACCAGGGGTCCAGGGCACGAGCAGTTCTTC. It yields the protein CASTRGPGHEQFF.

This sequence joins TRBV30 and TRBJ1-1, with D possibly TRBD1 on 5 matching bases. Trimming pared 5 bases from V and 6 bases from J, leaving 16 bases between. Germline V gene sequence: CDR1 GTSNPN, CDR2 SVGIG (reference sequence). This CDR3 region has 13 residues. Here the CDR3 reads CAWRSGRIAEAFF. The CDR3 DNA reads as TGTGCCTGGCGCTCAGGGAGAATAGCTGAAGCTTTCTTT. The full variable domain, completed using reference TRBV30 and TRBJ1-1, is SQTIHQWPATLVQPVGSPLSLECTVEGTSNPNLYWYRQAAGRGLQLLFYSVGIGQISSEVPQNLSASRPQDRQFILSSKKLLLSDSGFYLCAWRSGRIAEAFFGQGTRLTVV.

This clone appeared once. This chain joins TRBV5-8 and TRBJ1-5; no reliable D call. V gave up 0 bases and J gave up 0 bases, with 7 bases separating them. Germline CDR1 reads SGHTS; CDR2 reads YDEGEE. The length of the CDR3 is 15 residues. The CDR3 protein is CASSLGWSSNQPQHF. CDR3 sequence (DNA): TGTGCCAGCAGCTTGGGCTGGAGTAGCAATCAGCCCCAGCATTTT.

This clone was detected a few times. The rearrangement links TRBV6-5 to TRBJ2-6; D is unclear. Deletions cut 0 bases from V and 3 bases from J, with 3 bases between. There are 14 residues in the CDR3. CDR1 MNHEY and CDR2 SVGAGI come from the germline V gene. The CDR3 here is CASSYSSGANVLTF. For the CDR3, the DNA is TGTGCCAGCAGTTACTCGAGTGGGGCCAACGTCCTGACTTTC.

In DNA, the CDR3 is TGTGCCAGCACCCTGCGGGGACAGGGAGGCTACGAGCAGTACTTC. This translates into CASTLRGQGGYEQYF. The chain couples TRBV27 to TRBJ2-7; 9 bases are a match to TRBD1. Germline loops: CDR1 MNHEY, CDR2 SMNVEV (reference sequence). The CDR3 is 15 residues long. Trimming took 7 bases from V and 3 from J; bases not matched to a gene: 10.

The gene calls are TRBV4-3 and TRBJ2-1; D remains unclear. V was cut by 0 bases and J by 9 bases, with 9 bases left in between. The CDR3 is made up of 13 amino acids. Germline V CDR1 and CDR2: LGHNA, YSLEER. The CDR3 reads CASSQERFTEQFF. The DNA of the CDR3 is TGCGCCAGCAGCCAAGAAAGGTTCACTGAGCAGTTCTTC.

The chain has TRBV5-1 and TRBJ1-1; 7 bases agree with TRBD1. Trimming cost V 0 bases and J 2 bases; bases outside gene matches: 7. Germline V gene sequence: CDR1 SGHRS, CDR2 YFSETQ. This CDR3 is built from 16 residues. CDR3 DNA: TGCGCCAGCAGCTTGGCCCACCAGGGGGGCAACACTGAAGCTTTCTTT. Encoded protein: CASSLAHQGGNTEAFF.

This clone was counted once. This rearrangement joins TRBV11-2 to TRBJ2-7; weak D call: TRBD1 (5 bases). Trimming took 3 bases from V and 2 from J, leaving 11 bases between them. Germline assignment: CDR1 SGHAT and CDR2 FQNNGV. This CDR3 region has 14 residues. CDR3 region: CASSFQTATYEQYF. DNA of the CDR3: TGTGCCAGCAGCTTTCAGACAGCCACCTACGAGCAGTACTTC. Drawing the rest from reference TRBV11-2 and TRBJ2-7, the complete variable domain is EAGVAQSPRYKIIEKRQSVAFWCNPISGHATLYWYQQILGQGPKLLIQFQNNGVVDDSQLPKDRFSAERLKGVDSTLKIQPAKLEDSAVYLCASSFQTATYEQYFGPGTRLTVT.

The chain uses TRBV6-5 and TRBJ2-3; 8 positions match TRBD1. The J segment lost 1 base and the V segment lost 6 bases, leaving 6 bases of the junction unmatched. CDR1 and CDR2 from the germline V gene are MNHEY and SVGAGI. The length of the CDR3 is 15 residues. Here the CDR3 reads CASSYRGSGTDTQYF. The CDR3 DNA sequence: TGTGCCAGCAGCTACAGGGGGTCTGGCACAGATACGCAGTATTTT.

The V call is TRBV19, the J call TRBJ1-5, with 8 nucleotides matching TRBD1. Trimming removed 6 bases from V and 5 bases from J; junction bases left unmatched: 9. This CDR3 is 15 amino acids long. Looked up from germline, CDR1 is LNHDA and CDR2 is SQIVND (reference sequence). CDR3 amino acids: CASSLGQGIDQPQHF. As DNA, the CDR3 is TGTGCCAGTAGCCTTGGACAGGGCATAGATCAGCCCCAGCATTTT.